The 7 T cell receptor beta chains reported below all come from one sample, sequenced in a study of molecular identifiers for immune sequencing clone quantification. TCRdb used MiXCR to reprocess the PCR reads, holding one entry per CDR3 protein. The data show about 98,000 distinct CDR3 sequences, around 30% seen once. Input material: naive CD8+ T cells from blood, with Jurkat cell RNA spiked in. Subset in this sample: FACS-sorted CD8+CD4-CCR7+CD45RA+ naive T cells. Receptors were obtained from a human donor in good health. Some libraries in this study had Jurkat cell RNA spiked in.

In its sample, this clonotype was seen many times. The chain uses TRBV12-3 or TRBV12-4 and TRBJ2-2; D is ambiguous. Trimming removed 2 bases from V and 4 bases from J, with 2 bases in between. The CDR3 contains 12 residues. The CDR3 is CASSLITGELFF. CDR3 nucleotides: TGTGCCAGCAGTTTAATCACCGGGGAGCTGTTTTTT.

This clonotype has more than one count but fewer than ten. The rearrangement links TRBV6-6 to TRBJ2-3; no firm D call. Germline values: CDR1 MNHNY, CDR2 SVGAGI (reference sequence). This CDR3 spans 13 amino acids. V was cut by 9 bases and J by 4 bases, with 14 bases left in between. The CDR3 region is CASAPFKSDTQYF. The CDR3, as DNA: TGTGCCAGTGCTCCTTTCAAGTCAGATACGCAGTATTTT.

This clonotype was recorded many times. V usage is TRBV27 and J usage is TRBJ1-2, with unresolved D. Germline V CDR1 and CDR2: MNHEY, SMNVEV (reference sequence). The ends were cut back, 4 bases at V and 6 bases at J, with 9 bases in the middle. The length of the CDR3 is 12 residues. This CDR3 reads CASSSGFHGYTF. The CDR3 DNA sequence: TGTGCCAGCAGTTCAGGTTTTCATGGCTACACCTTC.

The chain couples TRBV11-2 to TRBJ2-7; D remains unclear. CDR3 size: 12 residues. V lost 5 bases to trimming and J lost 9 bases, with 14 bases between them. The V gene's germline CDR1 is SGHAT and CDR2 FQNNGV. The chain's CDR3 is CASSDDASGQYF. For the CDR3, the DNA is TGTGCCAGCAGCGATGATGCTTCCGGGCAGTACTTC.

This clonotype turned up a few times. The CDR3, as DNA: TGTGCCAGCAGTCTCCTGGGGGGGTTGTACAATGAGCAGTTCTTC. This codes for CASSLLGGLYNEQFF. The rearrangement uses TRBV12-3 or TRBV12-4 and TRBJ2-1; 7 bases agree with TRBD2. The J segment lost 4 bases and the V segment lost 5 bases, leaving 8 bases of the junction unmatched. This CDR3 region has 15 residues.

This clonotype showed up just a few times. V and J are TRBV6-5 and TRBJ2-5; D might be TRBD1 (6 bases). The CDR3 loop spans 15 amino acids. V was cut by 4 bases and J by 5 bases, with 17 bases left in between. Germline-derived CDR1 and CDR2 are MNHEY and SVGAGI. The CDR3 sequence: CASSSTGLDGETQYF. In DNA form, the CDR3 reads TGTGCCAGCAGTTCCACAGGGTTAGACGGGGAGACCCAGTACTTC.

This clonotype occurred a few times. CDR3 sequence reads: CASSSQLPQNTGELFF. The CDR3, as DNA: TGTGCCAGCAGTTCACAATTACCACAGAACACCGGGGAGCTGTTTTTT. This chain uses TRBV6-6 with TRBJ2-2, with unresolved D. Germline values: CDR1 MNHNY, CDR2 SVGAGI (reference sequence). There are 16 residues in the CDR3. Trimming shortened V by 4 bases and J by 1 base, and 13 bases separated the two germline ends.